A few counts support the clone carrying this T cell receptor (beta chain). Its antigen is unknown. This specimen comes from a study of siplizumab effects on memory and regulatory T cells. Study findings and constraints: For siplizumab cultures, the suppressive function of their proliferating Tregs was not confirmed. Siplizumab significantly reduced alloreactive sequences traceable to unstimulated CD4+ memory cells.

Each sample contributed roughly 10^5 TCR templates to the assay. Measured with immunoSEQ multiplex PCR; TCRdb has only the in-frame clones, and not every one. This table holds around 83,000 clones, 70% to 90% found once. The sequence was collected from a human donor in good health. The source material was CD4+ T cells sorted from blood.

Here the CDR3 reads CASSEGLFSYNEQFF. As DNA, the CDR3 is TGTGCCAGCAGCGAGGGACTATTCTCCTACAATGAGCAGTTCTTC. This chain links TRBV9 with TRBJ2-1; 7 nucleotides line up with TRBD2. V shed 3 bases, J shed 0 bases, and the junction held 3 bases outside the gene matches. This CDR3 is built from 15 residues. Germline V gene sequence: CDR1 SGDLS, CDR2 YYNGEE.